This T cell receptor (beta chain) was captured by sequencing in a study of blood T cell repertoires in COVID-19. Study at large: Whether acute or convalescent, the COVID-19 samples came from the United States, Italy and Spain.

This clone was picked up a small number of times. Germline values: CDR1 SGDLS, CDR2 YYNGEE. The CDR3 sequence is 15 residues long. Trimming took off 0 bases at V and 0 bases at J, with 7 bases between the two ends. Adults between about 18 and 95 years of age took part from about 24 US areas. This table comes from immunoSEQ multiplex PCR, and its TCRdb copy is limited to in-frame clones, with some not included. This sample has a few hundred thousand clones, with around nine tenths found just once. V and J are TRBV9 and TRBJ1-3, with unresolved D. Sequences were obtained from PBMCs or T cells enriched from blood (not recorded which). This TCR came from a woman in her forties or fifties who had recovered from COVID-19. The CDR3 is CASSVAGVSGNTIYF. As DNA, the CDR3 is TGTGCCAGCAGCGTAGCGGGAGTCTCTGGAAACACCATATATTTT.